The sequence of this T cell receptor beta chain was determined in a study of blood T cell repertoires in COVID-19 (dated by TCRdb to 2018 to 2020). In terms of the full investigation: Samples from collaborators originated in the United States, Italy and Spain and spanned both the acute and convalescent phases of COVID-19. A de-identified subject ID, COVID-19 status, age in years and sex were almost always included in the sample metadata. Subjects who had been exposed to COVID-19, were actively infected with it, or had recovered from it provided the deeply sampled blood TCRbeta repertoires that made up the dataset. The material from the prospective study consisted of cDNA or gDNA derived from T cells, B-cell-depleted T cells, or PBMCs. Where available, HLA class I and class II types were obtained from metadata supplied by the sample provider rather than from assay-based typing. The repertoires were made available in a free public database intended to serve as a resource for research on the immune response to SARS-CoV-2. The samples were drawn from the first 160 participants of the ongoing ImmuneRACE study and from over a thousand subjects provided by 6 global collaborators.

In Seattle, one collaborating source enrolled patients while the infection was active and tracked those patients longitudinally over the course of disease. Collaborating institutions collected whole blood in K2EDTA tubes following their own protocols. For TCRbeta analysis, collaborators shipped samples as frozen whole blood, isolated PBMCs, or DNA extracted from either of those sample types. TCRbeta CDR3 regions were amplified from genomic DNA by means of the immunoSEQ Assay, a bias-controlled multiplex PCR. From the authors' description of their analysis: The number of nucleated cells in each sample was estimated by amplification of reference gene primers within the assay. Sequence reads were collapsed and filtered to measure the absolute abundance of every unique TCRbeta CDR3 rearrangement. For each sample, productive Simpson clonality was calculated as the square root of Simpson's diversity index over productive rearrangements. TCRdb took over this immuneACCESS table, retaining in-frame rearrangements with V and J assigned. Such tables are incomplete; in checked studies, under half of the missing clones stem from an unresolved V gene, and the remainder is unexplained. V, J and clone size were drawn from that table, and D and trimming were deduced from the DNA. The sample table contains about 220,000 clones; only one count was recorded for 70% to 90% of them. About 2.4% of the sample is taken by the ten largest.

This clone has just one count. Its antigen is currently not known. Base qualities are not provided; no much larger clone lies one nucleotide away. The CDR3 runs 17 residues from the cysteine to the phenylalanine. The entry retains the CDR3 DNA only, 51 bases that are in frame from base 1. V has 6 bases trimmed and J has 0 bases trimmed; junction bases matching no gene number 10. In the germline V gene (reference sequence), CDR1 corresponds to LNHDA and CDR2 to SQIVND. Overall study results and their limits: The amount of clinical and demographic metadata varied by source and participant and was provided uncurated.

The V and J genes are TRBV19 and TRBJ1-3; 8 junctional bases match TRBD1. The clonotype comes from a woman in her seventies with COVID-19, enrolled during active disease. Sequenced: peripheral blood. The encoded CDR3 is CASRGTGTGYSGNTIYF. The base sequence is TGTGCCAGTAGAGGTACCGGGACAGGTTACTCTGGAAACACCATATATTTT.